Sequencing of this TCR beta chain was carried out in a study of T cell clonotyping in hematopoietic cell transplantation. Notes on the study in general: Higher Inverse Simpson Index values in graft donor and pretransplant recipient predicted broader posttransplant TCR diversity.

The length of the CDR3 is 15 residues. Measured with immunoSEQ multiplex PCR; TCRdb has only the in-frame clones, and not every one. Among tens of thousands of clones listed, about 93% were seen once. Worth noting for this clone: Its antigen is unidentified.

Sequenced material: peripheral blood mononuclear cells. V is TRBV7-5 and J is TRBJ1-5. TRBV7-5 is a pseudogene. This clonotype was obtained from a woman aged 50 to 60 in good health. Some clones in this sample may be carry-over from other donors' samples. The CDR3 here is CVRSFGQNSNQPQHF. The CDR3 region has the DNA TGTGTCAGAAGCTTCGGGCAAAATAGCAATCAGCCCCAGCATTTT.